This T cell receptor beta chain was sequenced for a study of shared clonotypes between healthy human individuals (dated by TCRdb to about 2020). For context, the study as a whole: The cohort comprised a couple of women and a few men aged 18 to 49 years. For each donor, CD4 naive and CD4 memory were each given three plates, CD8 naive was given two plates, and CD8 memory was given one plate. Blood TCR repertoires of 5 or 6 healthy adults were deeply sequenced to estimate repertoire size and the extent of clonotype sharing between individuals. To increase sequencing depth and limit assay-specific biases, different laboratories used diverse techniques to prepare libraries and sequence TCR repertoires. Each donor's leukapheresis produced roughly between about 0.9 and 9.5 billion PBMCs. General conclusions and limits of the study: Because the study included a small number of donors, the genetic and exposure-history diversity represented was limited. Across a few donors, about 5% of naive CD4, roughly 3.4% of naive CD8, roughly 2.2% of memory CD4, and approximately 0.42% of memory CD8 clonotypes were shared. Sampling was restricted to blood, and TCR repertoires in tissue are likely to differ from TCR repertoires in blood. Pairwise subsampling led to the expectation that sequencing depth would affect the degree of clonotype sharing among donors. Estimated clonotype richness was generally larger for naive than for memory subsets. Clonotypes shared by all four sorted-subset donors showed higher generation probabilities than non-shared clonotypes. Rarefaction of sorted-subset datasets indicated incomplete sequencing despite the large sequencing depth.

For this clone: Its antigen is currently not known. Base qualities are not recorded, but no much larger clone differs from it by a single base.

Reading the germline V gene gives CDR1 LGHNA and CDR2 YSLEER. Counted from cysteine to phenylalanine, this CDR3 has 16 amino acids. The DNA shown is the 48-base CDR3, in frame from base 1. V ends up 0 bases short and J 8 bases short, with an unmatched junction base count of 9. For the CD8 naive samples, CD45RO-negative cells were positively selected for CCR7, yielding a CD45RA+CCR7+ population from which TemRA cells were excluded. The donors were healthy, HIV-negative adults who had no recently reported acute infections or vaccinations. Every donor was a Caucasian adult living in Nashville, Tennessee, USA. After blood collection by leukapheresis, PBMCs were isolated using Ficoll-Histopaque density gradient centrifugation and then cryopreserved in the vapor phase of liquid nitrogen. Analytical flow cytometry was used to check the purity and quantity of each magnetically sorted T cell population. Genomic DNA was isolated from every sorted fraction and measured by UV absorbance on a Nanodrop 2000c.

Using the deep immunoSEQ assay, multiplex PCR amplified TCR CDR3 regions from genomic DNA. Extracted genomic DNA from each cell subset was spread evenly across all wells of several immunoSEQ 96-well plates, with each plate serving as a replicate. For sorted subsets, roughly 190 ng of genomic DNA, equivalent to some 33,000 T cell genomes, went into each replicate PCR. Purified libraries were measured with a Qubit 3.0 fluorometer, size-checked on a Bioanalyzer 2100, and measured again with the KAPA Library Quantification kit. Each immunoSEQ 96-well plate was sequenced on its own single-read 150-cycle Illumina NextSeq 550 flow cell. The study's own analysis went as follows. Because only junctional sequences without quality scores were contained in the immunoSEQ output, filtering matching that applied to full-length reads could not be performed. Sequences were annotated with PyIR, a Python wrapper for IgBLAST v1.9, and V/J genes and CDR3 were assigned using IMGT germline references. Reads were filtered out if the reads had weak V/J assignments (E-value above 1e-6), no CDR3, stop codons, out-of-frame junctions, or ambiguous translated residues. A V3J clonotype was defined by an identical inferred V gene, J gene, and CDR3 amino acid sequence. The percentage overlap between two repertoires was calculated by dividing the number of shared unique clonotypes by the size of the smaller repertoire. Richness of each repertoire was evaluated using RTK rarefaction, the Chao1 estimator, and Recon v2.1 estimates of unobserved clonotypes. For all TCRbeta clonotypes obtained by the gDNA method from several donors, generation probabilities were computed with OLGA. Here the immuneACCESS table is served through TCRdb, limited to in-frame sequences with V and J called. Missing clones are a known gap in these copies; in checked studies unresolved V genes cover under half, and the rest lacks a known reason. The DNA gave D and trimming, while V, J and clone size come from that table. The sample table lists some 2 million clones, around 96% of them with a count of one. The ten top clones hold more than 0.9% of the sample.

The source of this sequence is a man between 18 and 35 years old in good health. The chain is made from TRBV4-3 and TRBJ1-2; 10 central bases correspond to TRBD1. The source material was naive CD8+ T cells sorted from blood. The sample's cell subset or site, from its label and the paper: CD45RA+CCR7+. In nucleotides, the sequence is TGCGCCAGCAGCCAAGATCGAGGACAGGGGGGAGGCGGCTACACCTTC. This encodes CASSQDRGQGGGGYTF.